These 3 T cell receptor beta chains came from one sample sequenced in a study of OX40 agonist ivuxolimab in advanced cancers. Produced via immunoSEQ multiplex PCR; TCRdb's table is partial and in-frame only. The data show 65,000 to 90,000 clones, almost 85% seen once. The specimen comprised CD4+ or CD8+ T cells sorted from blood, sampled in a trial of the OX40 agonist ivuxolimab. The source is an adult with an advanced solid tumor such as melanoma, head and neck, liver or kidney cancer.

This clone has a single count. The V call is TRBV28, the J call TRBJ2-7; D is undetermined. V lost 8 bases and J lost 3, with 17 bases in between. The CDR3 has 14 residues. Germline CDR1 MDHEN, CDR2 SYDVKM. The CDR3: CASVGKGKDYEQYF. CDR3 bases: TGTGCCAGCGTGGGGAAAGGGAAAGACTACGAGCAGTACTTC.

This chain joins TRBV18 and TRBJ2-5; TRBD1 aligns across 9 bases. Germline lookup yields CDR1 KGHSH and CDR2 LQKENI. V lost 4 bases and J lost 2; bases outside the gene matches: 5. The CDR3 is made up of 15 amino acids. The CDR3 nucleotides read TGTGCCAGCTCACTAAACAGGGGGCAGCAAGAGACCCAGTACTTC. This codes for CASSLNRGQQETQYF.

This clone appeared a single time. V is TRBV19 and J is TRBJ2-3; TRBD2 matches at 9 bases. The CDR3 is made up of 15 amino acids. Looked up from germline, CDR1 is LNHDA and CDR2 is SQIVND (reference sequence). V was clipped by 3 bases and J by 6 bases; unmatched bases: 7. The CDR3 here is CASSMGGGALDTQYF. The CDR3 DNA follows: TGTGCCAGTAGTATGGGCGGGGGGGCCCTGGATACGCAGTATTTT.